This T cell receptor (beta chain) was recorded in a study of shared clonotypes between healthy human individuals. The V and J ends lost 5 bases and 1 base, in that order; junction bases with no gene match: 6. Germline CDR1 MNHEY, CDR2 SVGAGI. CDR3 length: 15 residues. Using immunoSEQ multiplex PCR, the repertoire was profiled, and TCRdb retains in-frame clones only, with some absent. The sample holds about 2 million clones, about 95% seen once. CD45RO-negative, CCR7-selected cells formed the naive CD8 fraction, which excluded terminally differentiated effector memory CD45RA+ cells. The V gene is TRBV6-5, the J gene TRBJ2-7; 9 bases fit TRBD1. The sequence came from a young man in good health. The sequencing sample was made of naive CD8+ T cells sorted from blood. Here the CDR3 reads CASSGSGTGSYEQYF. DNA of the CDR3: TGTGCCAGCAGTGGAAGCGGGACAGGGTCCTACGAGCAGTACTTC.